This T cell receptor (beta chain) is drawn from a study of CXCR3-negative and CXCR3-positive naive CD8 T cells (dated by TCRdb to between 2017 and 2020). In terms of the full investigation: About 135 million TRB reads were obtained in total, roughly 1.5 +/- 0.3 million reads per library. Diversity and physicochemical repertoire analyses were performed on about ten donors pooled from two independent experiments. Naive subsets from roughly 5 donors and memory cells from 3 donors were included in the TRBV-TRBJ cluster analysis. Summary of the overall study and its limitations: TRBV-TRBJ usage was similar between naive CXCR3-negative and CXCR3-positive cells from the same donor, while memory cells showed distinct patterns. Because surface CD5, which is linked to self-reactivity in mice, was comparable between the naive subsets, TCR interaction strength was also inferred from the physicochemical properties of TRB CDR3s. Comparably high repertoire diversity was found in both naive subsets, whereas much lower repertoire diversity was found in memory CD8+ T cells. TRB CDR3s from CXCR3-positive naive cells showed higher hydrophobicity (lower Kidera factor 4), lower energy, and higher strength and volume indices than CXCR3-negative naive cells. Because CXCR3 expression was partially decreased after cryopreservation, freshly isolated PBMCs were used for most assays.

For each CD8+ T cell subset, flow sorting was done in triplicate, and some 300,000 cells per subset went directly into RLT lysis buffer. To exclude memory contaminants, naive CD8+ T cells were stringently defined as CD45RO-CCR7+CD27+CD95-. Peripheral blood mononuclear cells were isolated from buffy coats using standard density gradient centrifugation. Naive CXCR3-negative and CXCR3-positive CD8+ T cells were flow-sorted on a FACSAria III. An RNeasy Mini Kit was used to extract total RNA from the sorted cells. CDR3 length: 12 amino acids, cysteine to phenylalanine. A DNA sequence was not provided. CDR1 LNHDA and CDR2 SQIVND are derived from the germline V gene (reference sequence). Worth noting for this clonotype: Its antigen target is currently unknown.

Instrument used: NextSeq 550. The Human TCR Profiling Kit (MiLaboratory) was used to prepare UMI-labeled 5' RACE TRB cDNA libraries. cDNA synthesis used the entire amount of extracted RNA, and PCR amplification then used the entire amount of cDNA produced. Libraries were prepared in parallel with an identical number of PCR cycles. Concerning the study's data processing: With a minimum of two reads required per UMI, MIGEC and MiXCR pulled out about 50,000 +/- 10,000 unique UMI-labeled TRB cDNA molecules from each library. On average, each library contained approximately 40,000 +/- 10,000 functional in-frame TRB CDR3 nucleotide clonotypes without stop codons. After downsampling to 5000 UMI-labeled TRB molecules per sample, diversity metrics such as normalized Shannon-Wiener and Chao1 were calculated in VDJtools. Clonotype-size-weighted physicochemical properties of the central five CDR3 residues (interaction energy, strength, volume and Kidera factor 4) were computed in VDJtools. After reprocessing by TCRdb, each CDR3 protein sequence is one entry, and no DNA is given. In this record, the V and J calls reflect TCRdb's handling and not the investigators' own analysis. The table held for this sample gives fewer than 9,500 distinct CDR3 sequences. Over 2% of the sample is taken by the ten largest.

The material sequenced was naive CXCR3- CD8+ T cells from blood. The intended sense of this specimen's cell subset or site label: CD45RO-CCR7+CD27+CD95- naive CD8+ T cells lacking CXCR3 (TNR3-). The chain couples TRBV19 to TRBJ2-7; no DNA is available, so the TRBD1 call from TCRdb remains unchecked. The clonotype originates from a human donor in good health. Some clones in this sample may be carry-over from other donors' samples. For the CDR3, the sequence is CATRKGAYEQYF. Full variable domain (CDR3 extended with the reference TRBV19 and TRBJ2-7 proteins): DGGITQSPKYLFRKEGQNVTLSCEQNLNHDAMYWYRQDPGQGLRLIYYSQIVNDFQKGDIAEGYSVSREKKESFPLTVTSAQKNPTAFYLCATRKGAYEQYFGPGTRLTVT.